The 8 T cell receptor beta chains below were found in one sample sequenced in a study of T cells of healthy individuals. TCRdb used MiXCR to reprocess the 5' RACE reads, holding one entry per CDR3 protein. The table lists around 98,000 distinct CDR3 sequences, roughly a sixth of them singletons, with over 5% in the top ten. These receptors originate from a human donor in good health.

This chain connects TRBV7-2 to TRBJ2-3, with 8 bases lining up with TRBD2. The ends lost 7 bases at V and 2 bases at J; junction bases unmatched: 8. This CDR3 comprises 15 residues. From germline, CDR1 is SGHTA and CDR2 FQGNSA. The CDR3 spells CASNRASGYTDTQYF. The CDR3 DNA is TGTGCCAGCAACCGGGCTAGCGGGTACACAGATACGCAGTATTTT.

This clonotype turned up a few times. The CDR3 DNA sequence: TGCAGTGCTCCTCGACAGGCAGAGACCCAGTACTTC. Translating it yields CSAPRQAETQYF. The chain couples TRBV20-1 to TRBJ2-5; tentatively, D is TRBD1 (6 bases). Germline V gives CDR1 DFQATT, CDR2 SNEGSKA (reference sequence). V was pared by 5 bases and J by 4 bases, with 11 bases between. This CDR3 has 12 amino acids.

The chain is built from TRBV4-3 and TRBJ2-7, with a weak D call TRBD2 (5 bases). Per germline, CDR1 LGHNA and CDR2 YSLEER. V was trimmed by 1 base and J by 6 bases, leaving 10 bases between them. The CDR3 sequence is 13 residues long. CDR3 residues: CASSQVVGIEQYF. For the CDR3, the DNA is TGCGCCAGCAGCCAAGTTGTCGGGATCGAGCAGTACTTC.

J is TRBJ2-2 and V is TRBV4-3, with a possible D match to TRBD1 (6 bases). There are 15 residues in the CDR3. CDR1 and CDR2 (germline): LGHNA, YSLEER. V was pared by 4 bases and J by 4 bases, with 13 bases between. CDR3 region: CASSLLQGSTGELFF. The DNA of the CDR3 is TGCGCCAGCAGCCTCCTACAGGGATCCACCGGGGAGCTGTTTTTT.

This clonotype was recorded a few times. CDR3 DNA: TGTGCCAGCAGCCATACTAGCGGGCCTTACAATGAGCAGTTCTTC. It encodes CASSHTSGPYNEQFF. This chain connects TRBV28 to TRBJ2-1; 9 bases fit TRBD2. This CDR3 is 15 amino acids long. V gave up 6 bases and J gave up 4 bases; unmatched junction bases: 7. Germline V gene lookup returns CDR1 MDHEN and CDR2 SYDVKM.

The chain uses TRBV3-2 and TRBJ2-7; the tabulated D call, TRBD2, remains unverified against the DNA. TRBV3-2 is shown as a pseudogene. The CDR3 totals 19 residues. The CDR3 nucleotides are TGTGCCAGCAGCCAAGATGGTTGTGGACAGGGAGGGCCGACATACGAGCAGTACTTC. Protein: CASSQDGCGQGGPTYEQYF.

This clonotype was found a few times. CDR3 sequence: CASSVDRGGSNEQFF. The CDR3 nucleotides are TGTGCCAGCAGCGTAGACAGGGGAGGATCCAATGAGCAGTTCTTC. This rearrangement joins TRBV9 to TRBJ2-1; weak D call: TRBD1 (7 bases). V was shortened by 0 bases and J by 6 bases, with 13 bases between the two germline ends. The CDR3 runs to 15 residues. Germline CDR1 SGDLS, CDR2 YYNGEE.

V usage is TRBV2 and J usage is TRBJ1-4; D not certain. Trimming removed 0 bases from V and 11 bases from J, with 10 bases in between. Germline CDR1 and CDR2: SNHLY and FYNNEI. CDR3 length: 13 amino acids. The DNA for the CDR3 is TGTGCCAGCAGTGAAGCGCTTCGGGAGAAACTGTTTTTT. Residues: CASSEALREKLFF.